Included here is one TCR beta chain sequence, with context. The antigen remains unidentified. These data are taken from a study of fetal regulatory T cell absence and autoimmunity. Across the whole study: Exocrine pancreas autoimmunity occurred in IPEX patients lacking clinical diabetes.

Study results and limitations: Some top pancreas TCR clones were over 95-fold enriched versus cord blood. In IPEX syndrome, oligoclonal enrichment was read as supporting prenatal antigen-driven autoimmunity in the pancreas.

Libraries were prepared by immunoSEQ multiplex PCR; TCRdb keeps only in-frame clonotypes and omits some of them. The sample contains around 100,000 clones, more than 70% of which appear only once. This CDR3 has 18 residues. Between the trimmed V and J ends, which lost 1 base and 0 bases, there was a span of 16 bases. Germline values: CDR1 LGHNA, CDR2 YSLEER. The rearrangement links TRBV4-3 to TRBJ1-3; the D is unclear. Sample: pancreas tissue. The TCR sequence derives from a male donor with IPEX syndrome. The CDR3 coding sequence is TGCGCCAGCAGCCAAGTAAGGATGAAGGGCTGCTCTGGAAACACCATATATTTT. Its protein is CASSQVRMKGCSGNTIYF.